These T cell receptor beta chains were read from a single sample in a study of T cell changes during pregnancy in multiple sclerosis. Only in-frame clones appear in the TCRdb table, and some are missing; sequencing was by immunoSEQ multiplex PCR. This table holds about 120,000 clones, 90% to 95% found once. The specimen was peripheral blood, collected before pregnancy. All receptors derive from a female donor with multiple sclerosis, enrolled in a pregnancy study. Both conserved end residues are part of each CDR3. The D gene is left open where the match is weak.

d_call: TRBD1; j_call: TRBJ2-2; v_call: TRBV19; cdr3_aa: CATQRTGPGELFF
d_call: NA; j_call: TRBJ1-5; v_call: TRBV29-1; cdr3_aa: CSASGGGQPQHF
d_call: NA; j_call: TRBJ1-1; v_call: TRBV6-5; cdr3_aa: CASSIFGVNTEAFF
d_call: NA; j_call: TRBJ1-2; v_call: TRBV7-3; cdr3_aa: CASSLNLYGYTF
d_call: TRBD1; j_call: TRBJ2-1; v_call: TRBV30; cdr3_aa: CAGNRDRGGNEQFF
d_call: TRBD2; j_call: TRBJ2-2; v_call: TRBV7-8; cdr3_aa: CASSPGLAGAGSGELFF
d_call: TRBD1; j_call: TRBJ1-1; v_call: TRBV27; cdr3_aa: CASSPTGGGLGTEAFF
d_call: NA; j_call: TRBJ2-2; v_call: TRBV28; cdr3_aa: CASSLYSTGELFF
d_call: TRBD1; j_call: TRBJ1-3; v_call: TRBV12-5; cdr3_aa: CASGLPGQGPGNTIYF
d_call: TRBD1; j_call: TRBJ1-1; v_call: TRBV7-6; cdr3_aa: CASSSSRGSGSEAFF
d_call: TRBD2; j_call: TRBJ2-1; v_call: TRBV19; cdr3_aa: CASSANPPGGAYNEQFF
d_call: TRBD1; j_call: TRBJ1-2; v_call: TRBV5-1; cdr3_aa: CASSFDRVGYTF
d_call: TRBD2; j_call: TRBJ2-1; v_call: TRBV7-3; cdr3_aa: CASSRGGLAGEGQFF
d_call: TRBD2; j_call: TRBJ2-2; v_call: TRBV27; cdr3_aa: CASSLGTSGSQVTGELFF
d_call: TRBD1; j_call: TRBJ1-3; v_call: TRBV5-1; cdr3_aa: CASSKGQGNGNTIYF
d_call: TRBD1; j_call: TRBJ2-2; v_call: TRBV5-5; cdr3_aa: CASSLAGILGTGTTGELFF
d_call: TRBD2; j_call: TRBJ2-1; v_call: TRBV2; cdr3_aa: CASSSLTSGSLNEQFF
d_call: TRBD1; j_call: TRBJ2-1; v_call: TRBV11-3; cdr3_aa: CASSLEGQDNEQFF
d_call: TRBD1; j_call: TRBJ1-2; v_call: TRBV5-5; cdr3_aa: CASSLVIGTGGDYTF
d_call: NA; j_call: TRBJ1-2; v_call: TRBV21-1; cdr3_aa: CASSKAPSSPLYGYTF
d_call: NA; j_call: TRBJ2-1; v_call: TRBV6-6; cdr3_aa: CASSHYGGVSEQFF
d_call: NA; j_call: TRBJ2-1; v_call: TRBV6-1; cdr3_aa: CATTSPNEPKQFF
d_call: NA; j_call: TRBJ1-5; v_call: TRBV5-6; cdr3_aa: CASSLVNQPQHF
d_call: TRBD1; j_call: TRBJ2-7; v_call: TRBV18; cdr3_aa: CASSPRDSYEQYF
d_call: TRBD1; j_call: TRBJ1-1; v_call: TRBV9; cdr3_aa: CASSVGTGAMNTEAFF
d_call: TRBD1; j_call: TRBJ1-5; v_call: TRBV7-2; cdr3_aa: CASSLQGGQPQHF
d_call: TRBD2; j_call: TRBJ2-1; v_call: TRBV5-1; cdr3_aa: CASSQGLAAVNEQFF
d_call: NA; j_call: TRBJ1-2; v_call: TRBV5-4; cdr3_aa: CASSSPQGYGNYGYTF
d_call: TRBD2; j_call: TRBJ2-5; v_call: TRBV7-2; cdr3_aa: CASSYEAGGLETQYF
d_call: NA; j_call: TRBJ2-7; v_call: TRBV18; cdr3_aa: CASSPWSLARPYEQYF
d_call: NA; j_call: TRBJ2-5; v_call: TRBV11-2; cdr3_aa: CASSLMRTKETQYF
d_call: NA; j_call: TRBJ2-7; v_call: TRBV9; cdr3_aa: CASSVTGSRDEQYF
d_call: NA; j_call: TRBJ2-1; v_call: TRBV5-1; cdr3_aa: CASRDEGVSYNEQFF
d_call: NA; j_call: TRBJ2-3; v_call: TRBV9; cdr3_aa: CASSVGLSDTQYF
d_call: NA; j_call: TRBJ2-3; v_call: TRBV30; cdr3_aa: CAWSPLGGRTDTQYF
d_call: NA; j_call: TRBJ1-1; v_call: TRBV28; cdr3_aa: CASSLSGDTEAFF
d_call: NA; j_call: TRBJ2-5; v_call: TRBV6-1; cdr3_aa: CASVYLETQYF
d_call: NA; j_call: TRBJ2-1; v_call: TRBV4-1; cdr3_aa: CASSREAETKPYNEQFF
d_call: TRBD1; j_call: TRBJ2-5; v_call: TRBV6-1; cdr3_aa: CASRGTGEGTQYF
d_call: TRBD1; j_call: TRBJ2-5; v_call: TRBV11-2; cdr3_aa: CASSLDNRDRGLETQYF
d_call: NA; j_call: TRBJ2-4; v_call: TRBV19; cdr3_aa: CASSMQGGIQYF
d_call: TRBD1; j_call: TRBJ2-7; v_call: TRBV28; cdr3_aa: CASSLTGELDSYEQYF
d_call: TRBD1; j_call: TRBJ1-4; v_call: TRBV9; cdr3_aa: CASSVASRGQGRKLFF
d_call: NA; j_call: TRBJ1-1; v_call: TRBV4-2; cdr3_aa: CASSLQGKADTEAFF
d_call: TRBD2; j_call: TRBJ2-5; v_call: TRBV18; cdr3_aa: CASSPKGPSGYQETQYF
d_call: NA; j_call: TRBJ1-2; v_call: TRBV6-5; cdr3_aa: CASRIQGLGYTF
d_call: TRBD1; j_call: TRBJ2-5; v_call: TRBV19; cdr3_aa: CASSIADRVVGQETQYF
d_call: TRBD1; j_call: TRBJ2-1; v_call: TRBV9; cdr3_aa: CASRARDRGPFGNEQFF
d_call: NA; j_call: TRBJ1-1; v_call: TRBV19; cdr3_aa: CASSTKGTLRRGTEAFF